This T cell receptor beta chain was sequenced for a study of shared clonotypes between healthy human individuals. Overall study context: The donors, two women and a few men, were aged 18 to 49.

Template for every sorted-subset replicate PCR totaled approximately 200 ng DNA, around 33,000 T cell genomes. Profiling relied on immunoSEQ multiplex PCR, and the TCRdb table lists in-frame clones only, not all of them. The sample has approximately 1.9 million clones; 85% to 95% are singletons. Naive CD8 cells lacked CD45RO and underwent positive selection for CCR7, leaving out terminally differentiated effector memory CD45RA+ cells. Nashville, Tennessee was home to all donors, each a Caucasian adult. This CDR3 has 15 residues. Trimming at V came to 4 bases and at J to 5 bases, leaving 4 bases not matched to a gene. Germline lookup yields CDR1 SGDLS and CDR2 YYNGEE.

Sequencing used naive CD8+ T cells from PBMCs. This sequence joins TRBV9 and TRBJ2-3, with 13 bases lining up with TRBD2. The clonotype was recovered from a man younger than 35 in good health. Some clones in this sample may be carry-over from other donors' samples. CDR3 nucleotide sequence: TGTGCCAGCAGCACGCGGACTAGCGGGAGAGATACGCAGTATTTT. It translates to CASSTRTSGRDTQYF.